This T cell receptor (beta chain) is from a study of early T cells in non-severe SARS-CoV-2 infection. Looking at the study overall: Sequencing of bulk RNA from unsorted whole blood was done, without chain pairing.

Individual cDNA molecules received unique molecular identifiers. TCRdb reprocessed the 5' RACE reads via MiXCR and lists one record per CDR3 protein. In the table there are about 60,000 distinct CDR3 sequences, approximately 12% of which are singletons. This clonotype showed up many times. Antigen unknown. Notes on the study in general: Private and CD4 specificities were missed by VDJdb matching, skewed to anti-spike CD8.

Germline V lookup: CDR1 SGDLS, CDR2 YYNGEE. Trimming removed 3 bases at V and 3 bases at J, with 9 bases between. The CDR3 covers 13 residues. Sequenced sample: whole blood. This receptor was identified in an adult who was a healthcare worker with PCR-confirmed SARS-CoV-2 infection or an uninfected control (not recorded which). J is TRBJ1-1 and V is TRBV9, with D unclear. The CDR3 coding sequence is TGTGCCAGCAGCGGTTGGCAGGACACTGAAGCTTTCTTT. Translating gives CASSGWQDTEAFF.